This T cell receptor (beta chain) was documented in a study of PD-1 blockade in classical Hodgkin lymphoma. Each and every patient relapsed after autologous stem cell transplantation, and patients got differing brentuximab vedotin exposure. CDR3 length: 15 residues. V lost 3 bases, J lost 4 bases, and 6 bases stayed unmatched. Germline CDR1 reads SGDLS; CDR2 reads YYNGEE. Clones were sequenced by immunoSEQ multiplex PCR, and TCRdb holds only the in-frame ones, with some missing. This sample carries roughly 150,000 clones, 78% of them seen once, and the ten largest clones take 9.2%. The clonotype comes from a human donor with classical Hodgkin lymphoma. The source material was peripheral blood mononuclear cells (PBMCs), sampled before the second cycle of nivolumab. The rearrangement uses TRBV9 and TRBJ1-5; 8 nucleotides agree with TRBD1. The CDR3 protein is CASSAWTGMNQPQHF. The DNA of the CDR3 is TGTGCCAGCAGCGCCTGGACAGGGATGAATCAGCCCCAGCATTTT.